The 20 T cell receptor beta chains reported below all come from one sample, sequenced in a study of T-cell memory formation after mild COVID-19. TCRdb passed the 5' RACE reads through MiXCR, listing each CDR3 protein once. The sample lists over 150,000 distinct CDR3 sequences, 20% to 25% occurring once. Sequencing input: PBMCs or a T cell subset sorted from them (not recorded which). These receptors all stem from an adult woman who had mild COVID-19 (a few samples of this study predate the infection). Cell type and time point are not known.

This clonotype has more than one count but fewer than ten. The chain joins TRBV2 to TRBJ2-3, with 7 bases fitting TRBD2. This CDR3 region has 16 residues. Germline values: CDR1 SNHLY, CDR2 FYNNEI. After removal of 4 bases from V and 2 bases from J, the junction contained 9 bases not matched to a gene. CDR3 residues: CASSVGRELFTDTQYF. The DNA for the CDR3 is TGTGCCAGCAGTGTGGGGCGGGAGTTGTTCACAGATACGCAGTATTTT.

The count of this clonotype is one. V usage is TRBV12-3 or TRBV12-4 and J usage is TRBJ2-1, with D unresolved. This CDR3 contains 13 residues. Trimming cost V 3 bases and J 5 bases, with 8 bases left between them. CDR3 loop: CASSFGGNNEQFF. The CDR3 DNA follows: TGTGCCAGCAGTTTTGGCGGAAACAATGAGCAGTTCTTC.

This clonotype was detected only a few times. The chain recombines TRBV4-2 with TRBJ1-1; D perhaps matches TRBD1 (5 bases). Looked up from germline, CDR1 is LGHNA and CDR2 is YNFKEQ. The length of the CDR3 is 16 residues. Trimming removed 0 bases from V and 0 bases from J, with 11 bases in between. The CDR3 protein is CASSQDVLGVNTEAFF. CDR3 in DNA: TGTGCCAGCAGCCAAGACGTCCTAGGGGTGAACACTGAAGCTTTCTTT.

CDR3 DNA sequence: TGCAGCGTCGCCGAACACGAGCAGTACTTC. Translation: CSVAEHEQYF. The rearrangement joins TRBV29-1 to TRBJ2-7; D call uncertain. Germline CDR1 and CDR2: SQVTM and ANQGSEA. The V gene lost 6 bases and the J gene lost 5 bases, with 8 bases spanning the gap. This CDR3 is 10 amino acids long.

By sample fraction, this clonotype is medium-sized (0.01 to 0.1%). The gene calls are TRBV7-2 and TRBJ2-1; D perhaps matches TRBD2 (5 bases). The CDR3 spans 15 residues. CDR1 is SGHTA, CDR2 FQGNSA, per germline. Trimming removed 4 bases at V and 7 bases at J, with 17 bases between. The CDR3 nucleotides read TGTGCCAGCAGCTCAGGACTTGTCGGAGGAAATGAGCAGTTCTTC. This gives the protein CASSSGLVGGNEQFF. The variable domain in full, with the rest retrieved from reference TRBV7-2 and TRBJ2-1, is GAGVSQSPSNKVTEKGKDVELRCDPISGHTALYWYRQSLGQGLEFLIYFQGNSAPDKSGLPSDRFSAERTGGSVSTLTIQRTQQEDSAVYLCASSSGLVGGNEQFFGPGTRLTVL.

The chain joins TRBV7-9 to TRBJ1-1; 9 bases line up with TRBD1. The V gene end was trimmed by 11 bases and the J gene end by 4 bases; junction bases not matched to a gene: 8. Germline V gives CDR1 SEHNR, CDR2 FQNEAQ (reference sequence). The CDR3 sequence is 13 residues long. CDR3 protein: CAGRTGESTEAFF. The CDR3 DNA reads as TGTGCCGGACGGACAGGGGAGAGCACTGAAGCTTTCTTT. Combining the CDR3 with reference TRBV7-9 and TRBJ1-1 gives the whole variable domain DTGVSQNPRHKITKRGQNVTFRCDPISEHNRLYWYRQTLGQGPEFLTYFQNEAQLEKSRLLSDRFSAERPKGSFSTLEIQRTEQGDSAMYLCAGRTGESTEAFFGQGTRLTVV.

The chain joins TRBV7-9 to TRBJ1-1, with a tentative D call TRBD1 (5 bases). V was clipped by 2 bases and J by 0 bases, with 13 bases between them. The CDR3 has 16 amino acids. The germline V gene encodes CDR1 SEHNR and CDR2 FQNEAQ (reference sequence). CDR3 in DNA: TGTGCCAGCAGCTTAAGCCGGGGGGGTATGAACACTGAAGCTTTCTTT. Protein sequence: CASSLSRGGMNTEAFF.

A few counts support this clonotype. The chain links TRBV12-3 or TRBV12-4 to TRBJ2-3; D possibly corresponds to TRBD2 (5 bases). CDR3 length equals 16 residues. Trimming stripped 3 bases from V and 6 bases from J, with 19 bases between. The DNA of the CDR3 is TGTGCCAGCAGTTTTCAGGAGGTCAGAACCACGGATACGCAGTATTTT. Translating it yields CASSFQEVRTTDTQYF.

The DNA of the CDR3 is TGTGCCAGCAGTTACAGGGATTCTTCGGGGGTCTACGAGCAGTACTTC. Amino acid sequence: CASSYRDSSGVYEQYF. The chain carries TRBV6-2 or TRBV6-3 and TRBJ2-7; D may be TRBD2 (6 bases). This CDR3 is 16 amino acids long. With 2 bases removed from V and 3 bases from J, the gap between germline ends came to 17 bases. Germline loops: CDR1 MNHEY, CDR2 SVGEGT.

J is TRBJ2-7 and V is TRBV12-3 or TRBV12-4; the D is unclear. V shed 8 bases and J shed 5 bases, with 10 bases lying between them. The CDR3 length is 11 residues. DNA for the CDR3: TGTGCCAGCGGTATGGTCCACGAGCAGTACTTC. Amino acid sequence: CASGMVHEQYF.

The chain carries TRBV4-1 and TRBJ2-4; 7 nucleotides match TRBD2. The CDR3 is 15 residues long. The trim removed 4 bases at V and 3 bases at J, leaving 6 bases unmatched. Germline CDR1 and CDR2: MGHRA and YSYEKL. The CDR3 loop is CASSPGRGGKNIQYF. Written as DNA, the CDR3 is TGCGCCAGCAGCCCAGGACGCGGGGGCAAAAACATTCAGTACTTC.

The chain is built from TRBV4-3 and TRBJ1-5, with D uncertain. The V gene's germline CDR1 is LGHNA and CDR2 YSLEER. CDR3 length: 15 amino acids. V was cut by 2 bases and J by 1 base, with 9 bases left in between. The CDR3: CASSQSLESNQPQHF. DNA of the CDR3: TGCGCCAGCAGCCAATCATTAGAGAGCAATCAGCCCCAGCATTTT.

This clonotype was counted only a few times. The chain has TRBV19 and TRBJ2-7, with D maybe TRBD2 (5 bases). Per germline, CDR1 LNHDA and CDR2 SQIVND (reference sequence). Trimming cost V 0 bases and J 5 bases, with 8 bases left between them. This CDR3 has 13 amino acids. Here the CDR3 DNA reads TGTGCCAGTAGTATAGAGACGGGGAACGAGCAGTACTTC. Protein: CASSIETGNEQYF.

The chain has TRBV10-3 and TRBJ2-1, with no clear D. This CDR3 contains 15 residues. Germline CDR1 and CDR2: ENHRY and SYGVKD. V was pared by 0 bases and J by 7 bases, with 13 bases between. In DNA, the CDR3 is TGTGCCATCAGTGAGTCTGGCGGTACGGGTAATGAGCAGTTCTTC. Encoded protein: CAISESGGTGNEQFF.

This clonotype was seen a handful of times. CDR3 sequence (DNA): TGCGCCAGCAGCCAAGATGGGTCTGATGAGCAGTTCTTC. It translates to CASSQDGSDEQFF. The J gene is TRBJ2-1, the V gene TRBV4-3; D is uncertain. Germline V CDR1 and CDR2: LGHNA, YSLEER. Between the trimmed V and J ends, which lost 0 bases and 8 bases, there was a span of 8 bases. The CDR3 consists of 13 residues.

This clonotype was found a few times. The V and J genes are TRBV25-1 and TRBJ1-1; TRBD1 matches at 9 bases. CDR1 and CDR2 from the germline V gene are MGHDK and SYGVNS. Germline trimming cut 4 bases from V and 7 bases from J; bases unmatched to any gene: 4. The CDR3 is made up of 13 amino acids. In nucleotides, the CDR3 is TGTGCCAGCAGTGCGACAGGGGGTAATGAAGCTTTCTTT. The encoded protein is CASSATGGNEAFF.

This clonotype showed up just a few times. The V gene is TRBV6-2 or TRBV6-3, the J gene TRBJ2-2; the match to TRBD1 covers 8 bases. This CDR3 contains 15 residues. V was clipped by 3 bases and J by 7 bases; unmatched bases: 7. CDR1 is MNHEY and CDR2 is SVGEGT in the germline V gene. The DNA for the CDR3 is TGTGCCAGCAGTTATCGGACAGGGCCTAGCGGGGAGCTGTTTTTT. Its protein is CASSYRTGPSGELFF.

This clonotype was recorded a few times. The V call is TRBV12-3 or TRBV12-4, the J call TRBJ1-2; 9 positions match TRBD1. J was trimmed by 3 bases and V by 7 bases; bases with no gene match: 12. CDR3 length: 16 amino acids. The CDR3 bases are TGTGCCAGCACCGATTATACAGGGGGCATGGACTATGGCTACACCTTC. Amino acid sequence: CASTDYTGGMDYGYTF.

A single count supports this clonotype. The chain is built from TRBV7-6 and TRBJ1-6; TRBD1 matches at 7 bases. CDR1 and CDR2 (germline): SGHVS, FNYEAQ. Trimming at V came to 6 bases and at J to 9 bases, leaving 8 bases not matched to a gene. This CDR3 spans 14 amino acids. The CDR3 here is CASRKQGSGSPLHF. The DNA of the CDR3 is TGTGCCAGCAGGAAACAGGGGTCTGGTTCACCCCTCCACTTT. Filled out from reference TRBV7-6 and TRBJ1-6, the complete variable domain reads GAGVSQSPRYKVTKRGQDVALRCDPISGHVSLYWYRQALGQGPEFLTYFNYEAQQDKSGLPNDRFSAERPEGSISTLTIQRTEQRDSAMYRCASRKQGSGSPLHFGNGTRLTVT.

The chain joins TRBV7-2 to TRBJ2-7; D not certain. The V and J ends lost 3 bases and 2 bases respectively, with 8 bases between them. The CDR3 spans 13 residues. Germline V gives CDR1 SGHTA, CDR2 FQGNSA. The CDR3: CASSFYPAYEQYF. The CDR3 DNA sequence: TGTGCCAGCAGCTTCTACCCAGCCTACGAGCAGTACTTC.